The entry that follows covers one T cell receptor (beta chain) sequence. The antigen is not known. The data stem from a study of T cell repertoires in cytomegalovirus infection. Overall study context: HLA-C-restricted CMV epitopes, recently identified, and well-studied HLA-B-restricted ones were used by the study. Both a matching HLA type and CMV infection were indicated by public TCR beta signatures. The study, taken as a whole, reports: Identification of carriers of CMV plus the relevant HLA was achieved through cumulative public TCR beta family frequency. Across the ex vivo response, the dominant clonotypes were HLA-C-restricted CMV-specific TCR beta clonotypes.

TCRdb redid the calling of the reads with MiXCR, one entry per CDR3 protein. The data contain just over 450,000 distinct CDR3 sequences, roughly 43% of them singletons. CDR1 SGHVS and CDR2 FNYEAQ come from the germline V gene. This CDR3 spans 15 amino acids. Deletions cut 5 bases from V and 7 bases from J, with 20 bases between. The V call is TRBV7-6, the J call TRBJ1-2; D uncertain. The clonotype was recovered from a human donor in good health (CMV status not recorded). Some clones in this sample may be carry-over from other donors' samples. Sequencing used cultured PBMCs, obtained from culture after CMV antigen stimulation. The CDR3 DNA is TGTGCCAGCAGCCCCCCGACCCCCCGGGGTTTTGGCTACACCTTC. Protein sequence: CASSPPTPRGFGYTF.